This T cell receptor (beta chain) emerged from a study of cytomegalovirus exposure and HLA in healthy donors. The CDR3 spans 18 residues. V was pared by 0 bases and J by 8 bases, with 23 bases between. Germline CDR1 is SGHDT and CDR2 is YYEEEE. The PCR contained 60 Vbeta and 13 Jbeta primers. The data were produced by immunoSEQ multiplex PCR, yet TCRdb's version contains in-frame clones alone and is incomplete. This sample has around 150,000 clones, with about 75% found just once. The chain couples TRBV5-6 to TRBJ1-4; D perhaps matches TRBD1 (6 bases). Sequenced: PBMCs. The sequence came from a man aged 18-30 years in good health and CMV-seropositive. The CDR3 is CASSLAPYVQGRDEKLFF. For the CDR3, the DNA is TGTGCCAGCAGCTTGGCTCCCTACGTACAGGGAAGGGACGAAAAACTGTTTTTT.